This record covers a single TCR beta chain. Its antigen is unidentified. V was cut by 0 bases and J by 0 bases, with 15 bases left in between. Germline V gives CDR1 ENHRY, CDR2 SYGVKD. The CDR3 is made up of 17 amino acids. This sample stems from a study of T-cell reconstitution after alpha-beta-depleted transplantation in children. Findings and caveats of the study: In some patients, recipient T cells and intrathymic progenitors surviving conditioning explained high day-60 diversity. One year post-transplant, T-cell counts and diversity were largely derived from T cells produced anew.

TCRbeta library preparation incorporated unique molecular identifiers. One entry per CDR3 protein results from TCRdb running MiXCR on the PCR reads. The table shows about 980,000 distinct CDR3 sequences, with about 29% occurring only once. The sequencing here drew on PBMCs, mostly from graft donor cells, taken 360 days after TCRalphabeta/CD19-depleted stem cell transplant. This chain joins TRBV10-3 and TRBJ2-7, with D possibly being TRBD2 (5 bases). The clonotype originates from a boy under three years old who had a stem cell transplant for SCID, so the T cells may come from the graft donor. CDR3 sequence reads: CAISESRALLTSYEQYF. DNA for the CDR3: TGTGCCATCAGTGAGTCGAGGGCACTCCTAACCTCCTACGAGCAGTACTTC.